Below are 12 T cell receptor beta chains sequenced from a single sample in a study of CD4+ T cells in melanoma. Data came from immunoSEQ multiplex PCR; TCRdb stores just in-frame clones and leaves some out. The sample gives 110,000 to 150,000 clones, 92% of which show up once; over 1.5% is in the top ten. The receptors stem from a human donor with melanoma.

The rearrangement uses TRBV19 and TRBJ2-5; possibly TRBD2 for D (5 bases). This CDR3 has 14 amino acids. Germline V gene lookup returns CDR1 LNHDA and CDR2 SQIVND (reference sequence). The germline V and J ends were trimmed by 3 bases and 8 bases, with 16 bases remaining between them. Written as DNA, the CDR3 is TGTGCCAGTAGTATTGGGAGCCCGCCGGAAACCCAGTACTTC. Translating gives CASSIGSPPETQYF.

V gene TRBV25-1 combines with J gene TRBJ2-5; D is ambiguous. Germline V gene lookup returns CDR1 MGHDK and CDR2 SYGVNS. Trimming pared 6 bases from V and 3 bases from J, leaving 8 bases between. The CDR3 extends over 12 amino acids. The CDR3 nucleotides read TGTGCCAGCAGGGGGTTGGAAGAGACCCAGTACTTC. This gives the protein CASRGLEETQYF.

The CDR3 nucleotides are TGTGCCAGCAGCTTAGCGGGGACAGGGGCTCCGAACACTGAAGCTTTCTTT. It is translated as CASSLAGTGAPNTEAFF. The rearrangement joins TRBV11-3 to TRBJ1-1; TRBD1 matches 10 bases. Losses at the gene ends were 1 base for V and 1 base for J; bases not matched to a gene: 6. In germline, CDR1 is SGHNT, CDR2 YENEEA. The CDR3 runs to 17 residues.

This chain links TRBV19 with TRBJ1-6; 9 bases are a match to TRBD1. V shed 5 bases and J 9 bases; nucleotides not matched to a gene: 14. Germline CDR1 LNHDA, CDR2 SQIVND (reference sequence). The CDR3 is 17 amino acids. CDR3 protein: CASSAYPVGTGRSPLHF. Written as DNA, the CDR3 is TGTGCCAGTAGTGCCTACCCCGTCGGGACAGGGCGTTCACCCCTCCACTTT.

The genes are TRBV29-1 and TRBJ1-2; TRBD1 agrees at 7 bases. J gave up 6 bases and V 6 bases, and 10 bases lay outside the gene matches. The CDR3 length is 13 residues. Germline-derived CDR1 and CDR2 are SQVTM and ANQGSEA. The CDR3 DNA follows: TGCAGCGTCGACCCAGGGGGGACTCATGGCTACACCTTC. Its protein product is CSVDPGGTHGYTF.

The chain recombines TRBV7-2 with TRBJ1-1; TRBD1 matches 7 bases. The V gene's germline CDR1 is SGHTA and CDR2 FQGNSA. There are 16 residues in the CDR3. V lost 5 bases, J lost 3 bases, and 12 bases stayed unmatched. The CDR3, as DNA: TGTGCCAGCAGCGCACGACAGGGAGAGGGGCACACTGAAGCTTTCTTT. It encodes CASSARQGEGHTEAFF.

The chain carries TRBV6-5 and TRBJ1-2; no reliable D call. Trimming shortened V by 6 bases and J by 2 bases, and 10 bases separated the two germline ends. CDR3 length equals 13 residues. Germline lookup yields CDR1 MNHEY and CDR2 SVGAGI. The CDR3 bases are TGTGCCAGCAGACAGAACGAAAACTATGGCTACACCTTC. Amino acids: CASRQNENYGYTF.

The chain employs TRBV19 and TRBJ2-7; D perhaps matches TRBD2 (5 bases). CDR3 length: 13 residues. Trimming shortened V by 3 bases and J by 6 bases, and 12 bases separated the two germline ends. Germline V CDR1 and CDR2: LNHDA, SQIVND (reference sequence). For the CDR3, the DNA is TGTGCCAGTAGTATGAGCGGCTGGGGCGAGCAGTACTTC. Its protein product is CASSMSGWGEQYF. The variable domain in full, completed from reference TRBV19 and TRBJ2-7, reads DGGITQSPKYLFRKEGQNVTLSCEQNLNHDAMYWYRQDPGQGLRLIYYSQIVNDFQKGDIAEGYSVSREKKESFPLTVTSAQKNPTAFYLCASSMSGWGEQYFGPGTRLTVT.

This clone has a single count. The chain couples TRBV30 to TRBJ2-5; D is ambiguous. This CDR3 region has 11 residues. Deletions cut 2 bases from V and 5 bases from J, with 6 bases between. CDR1 is GTSNPN, CDR2 SVGIG, per germline (reference sequence). The CDR3 loop is CAWSIVETQYF. CDR3 in DNA: TGTGCCTGGAGTATTGTGGAGACCCAGTACTTC.

This clone was counted once. The chain joins TRBV25-1 to TRBJ2-7; the D call may be TRBD1 or TRBD2 (5 bases each). Germline V gives CDR1 MGHDK, CDR2 SYGVNS. Trimming removed 4 bases from V and 3 bases from J, with 16 bases in between. The CDR3 covers 15 residues. The CDR3 DNA sequence: TGTGCCAGCAGTGCGCCGGGACCGAAAAGCTACGAGCAGTACTTC. It translates to CASSAPGPKSYEQYF.

The chain joins TRBV7-2 to TRBJ1-2, with D possibly being TRBD1 (5 bases). Germline CDR1 reads SGHTA; CDR2 reads FQGNSA. V shed 3 bases and J shed 6 bases, with 14 bases lying between them. This CDR3 spans 14 amino acids. CDR3 protein: CASSFSRGADGYTF. CDR3 sequence (DNA): TGTGCCAGCAGCTTCTCTAGAGGGGCGGATGGCTACACCTTC.

The V and J genes are TRBV2 and TRBJ2-5, with D perhaps TRBD1 (6 bases). The germline gives CDR1 SNHLY, CDR2 FYNNEI. This CDR3 is built from 14 residues. V lost 9 bases and J lost 2, with 16 bases in between. CDR3 amino acids: CASLPDRLQETQYF. The DNA of the CDR3 is TGTGCCAGTCTACCAGACAGGCTACAAGAGACCCAGTACTTC. The full variable domain, completed using reference TRBV2 and TRBJ2-5, is EPEVTQTPSHQVTQMGQEVILRCVPISNHLYFYWYRQILGQKVEFLVSFYNNEISEKSEIFDDQFSVERPDGSNFTLKIRSTKLEDSAMYFCASLPDRLQETQYFGPGTRLLVL.